This TCR beta chain originates from a study of T cell responses to AZD1222 COVID-19 vaccine. Study-wide results and limits: Two doses of AZD1222 preceded a rise in Spike-specific TCR breadth and depth. The donor cohort was predominantly white British with a female majority, and clonal diversity may have been underestimated.

Germline V gives CDR1 GTSNPN, CDR2 SVGIG (reference sequence). Between the trimmed V and J ends, which lost 0 bases and 1 base, there was a span of 9 bases. The CDR3 length is 14 residues. Comment on this clone: The antigen is undetermined.

Assay: immunoSEQ multiplex PCR; the TCRdb copy retains only in-frame clones and omits some. This table lists about 140,000 clones. This chain links TRBV30 with TRBJ1-2; D may be TRBD1 (5 bases). This TCR came from an adult in good health. Sequences were obtained from peripheral blood. The CDR3 DNA sequence: TGTGCCTGGAGTGTCAAGGGGATTAACTATGGCTACACCTTC. Translated: CAWSVKGINYGYTF.